These 2 T cell receptor beta chains were all obtained from the same sample, sequenced in a study of OX40 agonist ivuxolimab in advanced cancers. The data were produced by immunoSEQ multiplex PCR, yet TCRdb's version contains in-frame clones alone and is incomplete. This table holds around 80,000 clones, 70% to 90% found once. The source material was CD4+ or CD8+ T cells sorted from blood, sampled in a trial of the OX40 agonist ivuxolimab. The receptor set was obtained from an adult with an advanced solid tumor such as melanoma, head and neck, liver or kidney cancer.

The V call is TRBV5-4, the J call TRBJ2-1; D may be TRBD2 (5 bases). CDR1 and CDR2 (germline): SGHNT, YYREEE (reference sequence). V was pared by 4 bases and J by 3 bases, with 14 bases between. This CDR3 region has 15 residues. The CDR3 sequence: CASSPSGSGYNEQFF. The CDR3 coding sequence is TGTGCCAGCAGCCCCAGCGGCTCTGGCTACAATGAGCAGTTCTTC.

V is TRBV6-6 and J is TRBJ1-2; TRBD1 is a possible D gene (5 bases). Germline values: CDR1 MNHNY, CDR2 SVGAGI (reference sequence). The CDR3 totals 16 residues. Trimming cost V 0 bases and J 8 bases, with 19 bases left between them. The CDR3 region has the DNA TGTGCCAGCAGTTACTCACCCCAGAGCCAGGGCTACGGCTACACCTTC. Amino acids: CASSYSPQSQGYGYTF.